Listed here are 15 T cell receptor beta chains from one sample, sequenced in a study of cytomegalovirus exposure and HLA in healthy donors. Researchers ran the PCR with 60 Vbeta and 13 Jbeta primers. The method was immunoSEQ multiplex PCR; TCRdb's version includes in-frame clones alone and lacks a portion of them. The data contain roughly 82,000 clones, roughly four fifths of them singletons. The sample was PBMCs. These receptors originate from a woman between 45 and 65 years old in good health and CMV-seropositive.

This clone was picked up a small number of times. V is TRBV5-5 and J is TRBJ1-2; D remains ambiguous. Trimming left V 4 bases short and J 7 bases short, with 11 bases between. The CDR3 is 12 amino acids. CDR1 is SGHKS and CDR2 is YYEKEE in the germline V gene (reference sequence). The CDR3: CASSREQSGYTF. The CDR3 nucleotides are TGTGCCAGCAGCAGGGAGCAGAGTGGCTACACCTTC.

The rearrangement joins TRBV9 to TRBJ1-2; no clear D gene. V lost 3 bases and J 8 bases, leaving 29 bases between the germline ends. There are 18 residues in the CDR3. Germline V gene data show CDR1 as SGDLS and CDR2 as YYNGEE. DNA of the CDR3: TGTGCCAGCAGCGCTTATCTTAGCTGGGAGCAGTCTTCTGGAGGCTACACCTTC. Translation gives CASSAYLSWEQSSGGYTF.

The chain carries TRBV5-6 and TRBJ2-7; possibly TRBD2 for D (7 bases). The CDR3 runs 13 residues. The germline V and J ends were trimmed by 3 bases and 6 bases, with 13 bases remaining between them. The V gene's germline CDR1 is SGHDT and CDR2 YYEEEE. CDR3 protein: CASSSGGGSEQYF. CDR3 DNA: TGTGCCAGCAGCTCGGGGGGCGGGTCCGAGCAGTACTTC.

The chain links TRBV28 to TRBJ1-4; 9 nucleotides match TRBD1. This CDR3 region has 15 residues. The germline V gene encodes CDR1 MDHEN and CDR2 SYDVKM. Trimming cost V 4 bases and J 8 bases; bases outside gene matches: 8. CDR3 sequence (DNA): TGTGCCAGCAGTTACTACAGGGGGCTCGGGGAAAAACTGTTTTTT. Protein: CASSYYRGLGEKLFF.

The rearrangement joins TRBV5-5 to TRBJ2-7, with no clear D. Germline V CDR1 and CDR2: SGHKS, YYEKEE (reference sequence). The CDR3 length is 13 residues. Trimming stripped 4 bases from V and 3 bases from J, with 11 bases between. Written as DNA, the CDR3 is TGTGCCAGCAGCCAAGAAGCTGTCTACGAGCAGTACTTC. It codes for CASSQEAVYEQYF.

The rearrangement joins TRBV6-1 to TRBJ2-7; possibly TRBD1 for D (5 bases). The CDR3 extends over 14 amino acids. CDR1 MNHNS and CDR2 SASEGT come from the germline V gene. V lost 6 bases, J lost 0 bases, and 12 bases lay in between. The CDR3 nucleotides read TGTGCCAGCAGACTTGACAGAAGCTCCTACGAGCAGTACTTC. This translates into CASRLDRSSYEQYF.

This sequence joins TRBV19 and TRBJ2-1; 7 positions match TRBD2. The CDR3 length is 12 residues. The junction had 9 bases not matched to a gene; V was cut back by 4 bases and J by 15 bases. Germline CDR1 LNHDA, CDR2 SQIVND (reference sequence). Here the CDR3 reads CASSTQAGKGFF. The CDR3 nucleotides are TGTGCCAGTAGTACCCAAGCGGGAAAGGGGTTCTTC. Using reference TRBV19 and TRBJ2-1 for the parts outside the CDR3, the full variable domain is DGGITQSPKYLFRKEGQNVTLSCEQNLNHDAMYWYRQDPGQGLRLIYYSQIVNDFQKGDIAEGYSVSREKKESFPLTVTSAQKNPTAFYLCASSTQAGKGFFGPGTRLTVL.

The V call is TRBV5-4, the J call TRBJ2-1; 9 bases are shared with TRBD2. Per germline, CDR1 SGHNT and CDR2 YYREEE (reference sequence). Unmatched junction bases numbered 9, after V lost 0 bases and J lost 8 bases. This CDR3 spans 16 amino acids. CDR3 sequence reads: CASSLGGSGSVHEQFF. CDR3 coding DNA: TGTGCCAGCAGCTTGGGGGGTAGCGGGAGCGTCCATGAGCAGTTCTTC.

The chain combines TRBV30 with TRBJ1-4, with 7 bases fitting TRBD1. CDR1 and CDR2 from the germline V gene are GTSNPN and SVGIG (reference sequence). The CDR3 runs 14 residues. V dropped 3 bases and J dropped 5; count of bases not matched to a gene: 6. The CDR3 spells CAWSQGGLNEKLFF. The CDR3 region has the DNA TGTGCCTGGAGCCAGGGGGGTCTGAATGAAAAACTGTTTTTT.

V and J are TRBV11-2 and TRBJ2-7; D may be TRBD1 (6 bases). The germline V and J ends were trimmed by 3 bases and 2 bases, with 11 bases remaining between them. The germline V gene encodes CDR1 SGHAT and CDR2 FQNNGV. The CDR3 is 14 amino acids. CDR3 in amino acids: CASSLVGDTYEQYF. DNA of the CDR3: TGTGCCAGCAGCTTGGTTGGGGACACCTACGAGCAGTACTTC.

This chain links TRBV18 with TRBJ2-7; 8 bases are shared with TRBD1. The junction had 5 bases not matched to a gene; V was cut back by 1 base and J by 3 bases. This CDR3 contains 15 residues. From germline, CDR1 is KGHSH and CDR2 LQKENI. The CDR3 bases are TGTGCCAGCTCACCACAGAGACAGGGGTTCTACGAGCAGTACTTC. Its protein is CASSPQRQGFYEQYF.

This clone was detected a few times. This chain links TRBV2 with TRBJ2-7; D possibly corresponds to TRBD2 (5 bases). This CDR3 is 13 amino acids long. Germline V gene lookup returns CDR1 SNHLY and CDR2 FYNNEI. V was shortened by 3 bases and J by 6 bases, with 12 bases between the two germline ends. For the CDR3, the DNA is TGTGCCAGCAGTGATGTTGGGGAGCTCGAGCAGTACTTC. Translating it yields CASSDVGELEQYF.

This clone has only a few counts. CDR3 nucleotides: TGTGCCAGCAGCTTGGGGACTAGCAGATACAATGAGCAGTTCTTC. This sequence encodes CASSLGTSRYNEQFF. The chain links TRBV5-6 to TRBJ2-1; 8 bases agree with TRBD2. V lost 0 bases and J lost 4; bases outside the gene matches: 3. The CDR3 is made up of 15 amino acids. Germline CDR1 is SGHDT and CDR2 is YYEEEE.

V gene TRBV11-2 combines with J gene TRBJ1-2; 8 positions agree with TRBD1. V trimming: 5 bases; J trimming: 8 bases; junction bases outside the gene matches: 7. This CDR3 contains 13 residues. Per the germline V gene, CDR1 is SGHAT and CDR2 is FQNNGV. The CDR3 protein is CASSAGDRGGYTF. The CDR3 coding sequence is TGTGCCAGCAGCGCTGGTGACAGGGGAGGCTACACCTTC. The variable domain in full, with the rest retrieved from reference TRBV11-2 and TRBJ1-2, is EAGVAQSPRYKIIEKRQSVAFWCNPISGHATLYWYQQILGQGPKLLIQFQNNGVVDDSQLPKDRFSAERLKGVDSTLKIQPAKLEDSAVYLCASSAGDRGGYTFGSGTRLTVV.

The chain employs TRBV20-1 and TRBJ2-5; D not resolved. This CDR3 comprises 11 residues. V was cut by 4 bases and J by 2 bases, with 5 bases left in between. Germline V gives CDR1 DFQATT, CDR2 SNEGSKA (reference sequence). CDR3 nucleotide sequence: TGCAGTGCTACCCATCAAGAGACCCAGTACTTC. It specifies CSATHQETQYF.